This section outlines one T cell receptor (beta chain) sequence together with its context. The data stem from a study of blood T cell repertoires in COVID-19. At the level of the study: COVID-19 samples from acute and convalescent phases originated in the United States, Italy and Spain. PBMCs, B-cell-depleted T cells, or T cells were the source of the cDNA or gDNA that made up the material.

Per the study methods: Amplification from reference gene primers served as the basis for estimated nucleated cell counts. Profiled with immunoSEQ multiplex PCR; TCRdb holds only in-frame clones, not every one. The V and J calls and clone size were taken over from that table, and D and trimming were inferred from the DNA. The repertoire holds 70,000 or so clones, with 75% to 90% as singletons. Germline V gene lookup returns CDR1 SGHTA and CDR2 FQGNSA. The CDR3 spans 19 residues. V was pared by 0 bases and J by 2 bases, with 23 bases between. The origin of this receptor is an elderly woman with active or convalescent COVID-19. The specimen was peripheral blood. This chain links TRBV7-2 with TRBJ2-7; perhaps TRBD2 as D (5 bases). The CDR3 nucleotides read TGTGCCAGCAGCTTAGCCCCCCTAGGATGGGGAGTCGGTCCCTACGAGCAGTACTTC. It translates to CASSLAPLGWGVGPYEQYF.